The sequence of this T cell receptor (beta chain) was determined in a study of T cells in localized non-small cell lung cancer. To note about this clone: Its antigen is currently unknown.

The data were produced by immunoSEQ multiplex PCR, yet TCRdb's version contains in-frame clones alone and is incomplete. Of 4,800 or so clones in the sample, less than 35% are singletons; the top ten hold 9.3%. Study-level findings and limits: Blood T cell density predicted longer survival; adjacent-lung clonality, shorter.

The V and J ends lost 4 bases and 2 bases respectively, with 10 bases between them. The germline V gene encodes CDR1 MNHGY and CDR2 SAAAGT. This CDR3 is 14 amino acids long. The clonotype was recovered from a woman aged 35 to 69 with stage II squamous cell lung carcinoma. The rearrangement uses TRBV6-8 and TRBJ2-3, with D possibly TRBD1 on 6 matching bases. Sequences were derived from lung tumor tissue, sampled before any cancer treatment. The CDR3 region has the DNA TGTGCCAGCAGTTTAGACAGGAACACAGATACGCAGTATTTT. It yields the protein CASSLDRNTDTQYF.